This T cell receptor (beta chain) was sequenced during a study of CD8+ T cells in alopecia areata. The sequencing template was cDNA reverse transcribed from extracted RNA. The protocol was immunoSEQ multiplex PCR, while the TCRdb copy is restricted to in-frame clones and leaves out a portion. The sample yields some 200,000 clones, around 60% seen once. Indicated treatment: oral pan-JAK inhibitor, 5-10 mg twice daily. In its sample, this clone was seen a few times. Trimming stripped 0 bases from V and 4 bases from J, with 13 bases between. The CDR3 spans 16 residues. The germline V gene has CDR1 MGHRA and CDR2 YSYEKL.

The sequence was obtained from a human donor with alopecia areata. Sequenced here: CD4+ T cells sorted from blood, sampled at week 4, from a patient treated with tofacitinib. The chain carries TRBV4-1 and TRBJ1-5, with D possibly being TRBD1 (5 bases). CDR3 region: CASSQDGQIRNQPQHF. The CDR3 DNA reads TGCGCCAGCAGCCAAGACGGACAAATCAGAAATCAGCCCCAGCATTTT.